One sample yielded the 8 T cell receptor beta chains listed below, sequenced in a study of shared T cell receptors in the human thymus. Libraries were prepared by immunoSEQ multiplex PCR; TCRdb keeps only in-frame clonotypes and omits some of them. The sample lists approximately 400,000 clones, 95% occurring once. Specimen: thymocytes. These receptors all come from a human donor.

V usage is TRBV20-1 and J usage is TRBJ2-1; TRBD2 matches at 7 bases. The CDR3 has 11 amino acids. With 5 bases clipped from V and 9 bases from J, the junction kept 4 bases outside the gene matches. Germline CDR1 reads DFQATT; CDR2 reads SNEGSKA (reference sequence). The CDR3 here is CSAEREGEQFF. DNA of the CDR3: TGCAGTGCTGAGCGGGAAGGTGAGCAGTTCTTC.

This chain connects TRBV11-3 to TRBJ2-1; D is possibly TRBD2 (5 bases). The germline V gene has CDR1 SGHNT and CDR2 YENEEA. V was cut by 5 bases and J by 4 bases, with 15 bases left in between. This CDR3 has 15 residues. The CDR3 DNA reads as TGTGCCAGCAGCCCCCGTGGAGCGGCGTACAATGAGCAGTTCTTC. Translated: CASSPRGAAYNEQFF. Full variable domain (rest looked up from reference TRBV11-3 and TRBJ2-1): EAGVVQSPRYKIIEKKQPVAFWCNPISGHNTLYWYLQNLGQGPELLIRYENEEAVDDSQLPKDRFSAERLKGVDSTLKIQPAELGDSAVYLCASSPRGAAYNEQFFGPGTRLTVL.

CDR3 nucleotide sequence: TGTGCCAGCAGTTCCTCAGGGTGCGGGGCCAACGTCCTGACTTTC. Encoded protein: CASSSSGCGANVLTF. The rearrangement links TRBV28 to TRBJ2-6, with TRBD1 as a possible D gene (5 bases). Germline V lookup: CDR1 MDHEN, CDR2 SYDVKM. V gave up 4 bases and J gave up 4 bases, with 11 bases separating them. There are 15 residues in the CDR3.

The CDR3 here is CASSFGDSYQPQHF. The DNA for the CDR3 is TGTGCCAGCAGTTTTGGGGACAGTTATCAGCCCCAGCATTTT. This chain joins TRBV27 and TRBJ1-5, with 7 bases aligning to TRBD1. Germline values: CDR1 MNHEY, CDR2 SMNVEV (reference sequence). The CDR3 extends over 14 amino acids. The V segment lost 3 bases and the J segment 5 bases; nucleotides outside the gene matches: 4.

CDR3 region: CASSDSSGGNSGANVLTF. CDR3 nucleotide sequence: TGTGCCAGCAGTGACTCGAGCGGGGGCAACTCTGGGGCCAACGTCCTGACTTTC. The chain is built from TRBV6-4 and TRBJ2-6; 8 nucleotides agree with TRBD2. The CDR3 contains 18 residues. CDR1 and CDR2 (germline): MRHNA, SNTAGT. Germline trimming cut 0 bases from V and 0 bases from J; bases unmatched to any gene: 4.

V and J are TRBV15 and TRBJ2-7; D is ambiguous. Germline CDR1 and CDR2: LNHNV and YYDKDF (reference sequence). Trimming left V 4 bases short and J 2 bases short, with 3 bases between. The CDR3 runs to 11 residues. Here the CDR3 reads CATSNAYEQYF. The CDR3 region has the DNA TGTGCCACCAGCAACGCCTACGAGCAGTACTTC.

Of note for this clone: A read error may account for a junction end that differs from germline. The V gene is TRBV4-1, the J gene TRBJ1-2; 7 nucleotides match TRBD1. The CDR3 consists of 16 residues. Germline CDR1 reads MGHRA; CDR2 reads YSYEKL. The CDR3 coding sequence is TGCGCCAACAGCTTTGGGAAAATAGGGACAGACTATGGCTACACCTTC. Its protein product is CANSFGKIGTDYGYTF.

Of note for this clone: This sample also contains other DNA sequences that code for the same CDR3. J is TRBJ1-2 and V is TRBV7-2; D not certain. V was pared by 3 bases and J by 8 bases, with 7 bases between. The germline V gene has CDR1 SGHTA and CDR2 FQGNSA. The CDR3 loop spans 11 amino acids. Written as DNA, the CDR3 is TGTGCCAGCAGCTTGGGCGGGGGCTACACCTTC. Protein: CASSLGGGYTF. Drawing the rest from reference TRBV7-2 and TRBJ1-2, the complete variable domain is GAGVSQSPSNKVTEKGKDVELRCDPISGHTALYWYRQSLGQGLEFLIYFQGNSAPDKSGLPSDRFSAERTGGSVSTLTIQRTQQEDSAVYLCASSLGGGYTFGSGTRLTVV.